This T cell receptor beta chain stems from a study of immune evolution from preneoplasia to lung adenocarcinoma. This CDR3 has 14 amino acids. Trimming shortened V by 3 bases and J by 1 base, and 10 bases separated the two germline ends. Per the germline V gene, CDR1 is SGHRS and CDR2 is YFSETQ. Patients had resection in Japan or China between about 2014 and 2018. Measured with immunoSEQ multiplex PCR; TCRdb has only the in-frame clones, and not every one. The sample includes approximately 4,700 clones, approximately 90% of them seen just once. The sequencing input was FFPE invasive lung adenocarcinoma tissue. The chain combines TRBV5-1 with TRBJ1-2; D is undetermined. The sequence was obtained from a person aged 50 to 59 with lung adenocarcinoma. The CDR3 spells CASSSAPINYGYTF. The CDR3 nucleotides read TGCGCCAGCAGCTCTGCCCCGATTAACTATGGCTACACCTTC.